A single sample is the source of the 5 T cell receptor beta chains below, sequenced in a study of blood T cell dynamics during melanoma immunotherapy. Time point meaning: pre-treatment baseline. Libraries were prepared by immunoSEQ multiplex PCR; TCRdb keeps only in-frame clonotypes and omits some of them. The profile shows around 12,000 clones, about 88% of them singletons. Material: blood, obtained from a patient treated with checkpoint blockade. The receptors originated from a human donor with melanoma.

This chain links TRBV4-3 with TRBJ2-7; 7 positions agree with TRBD1. Losses at the gene ends were 3 bases for V and 1 base for J; bases not matched to a gene: 12. CDR1 and CDR2 from the germline V gene are LGHNA and YSLEER. The length of the CDR3 is 17 residues. The CDR3 loop is CASSQGRQETGSYEQYF. The CDR3 DNA reads as TGCGCCAGCAGCCAGGGTCGACAGGAGACAGGGTCCTACGAGCAGTACTTC.

Only one count was recorded for this clone. CDR3 in amino acids: CASSQDTGGRAQYF. CDR3 nucleotide sequence: TGTGCCAGCAGCCAAGATACGGGAGGAAGGGCCCAGTACTTC. The V and J genes are TRBV14 and TRBJ2-5; 7 positions match TRBD2. Germline V gene lookup returns CDR1 SGHDN and CDR2 FVKESK. The V gene end was trimmed by 0 bases and the J gene end by 9 bases; junction bases not matched to a gene: 7. The CDR3 runs to 14 residues.

V usage is TRBV12-5 and J usage is TRBJ2-2; TRBD1 matches 8 bases. Germline CDR1 and CDR2: LGHNT and FRNRAP. The V gene end was trimmed by 3 bases and the J gene end by 4 bases; junction bases not matched to a gene: 4. This CDR3 region has 15 residues. The CDR3 spells CASGFRQGPTGELFF. CDR3 coding DNA: TGTGCTAGTGGTTTTCGACAGGGGCCCACCGGGGAGCTGTTTTTT.

The chain combines TRBV4-2 with TRBJ2-2; 7 bases line up with TRBD2. Germline V gene data show CDR1 as LGHNA and CDR2 as YNFKEQ. The CDR3 totals 19 residues. J lost 0 bases, V lost 0 bases, and 10 bases had no gene match. The CDR3 region is CASSQDASSGHTNTGELFF. CDR3 DNA sequence: TGTGCCAGCAGCCAAGATGCTTCTAGCGGTCATACGAACACCGGGGAGCTGTTTTTT.

On this clone: Other nucleotide sequences in the sample specify the same CDR3. The genes are TRBV19 and TRBJ2-3; TRBD2 matches 9 bases. The germline CDR1 and CDR2 sequences are LNHDA and SQIVND (reference sequence). J was trimmed by 1 base and V by 3 bases; bases with no gene match: 2. There are 15 residues in the CDR3. The CDR3 sequence: CASSISSGGTDTQYF. CDR3 nucleotide sequence: TGTGCCAGTAGTATCTCTAGCGGGGGCACAGATACGCAGTATTTT. The whole variable domain, remainder taken from reference TRBV19 and TRBJ2-3, is DGGITQSPKYLFRKEGQNVTLSCEQNLNHDAMYWYRQDPGQGLRLIYYSQIVNDFQKGDIAEGYSVSREKKESFPLTVTSAQKNPTAFYLCASSISSGGTDTQYFGPGTRLTVL.